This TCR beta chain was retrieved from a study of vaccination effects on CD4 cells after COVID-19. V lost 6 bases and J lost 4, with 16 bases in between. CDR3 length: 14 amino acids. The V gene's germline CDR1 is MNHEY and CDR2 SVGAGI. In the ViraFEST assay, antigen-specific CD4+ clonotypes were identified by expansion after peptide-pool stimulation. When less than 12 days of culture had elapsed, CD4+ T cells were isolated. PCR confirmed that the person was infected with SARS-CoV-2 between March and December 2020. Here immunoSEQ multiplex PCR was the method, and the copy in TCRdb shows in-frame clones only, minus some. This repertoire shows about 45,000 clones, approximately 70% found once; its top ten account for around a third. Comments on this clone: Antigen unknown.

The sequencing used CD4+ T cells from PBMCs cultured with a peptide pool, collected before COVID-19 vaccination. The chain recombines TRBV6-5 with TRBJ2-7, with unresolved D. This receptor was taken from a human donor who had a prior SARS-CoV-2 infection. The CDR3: CASSQVRLGYEQYF. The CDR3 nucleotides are TGTGCCAGCAGCCAAGTCAGGCTAGGATACGAGCAGTACTTC.